These 9 T cell receptor beta chains came from one sample sequenced in a study of tumor and adjacent non-tumor tissue in lung cancer. This sample's RNA came from whole unsorted tissue. Three rounds of nested PCR, following a modified ARM-PCR protocol, produced the TCRbeta library. TCRdb fed the multiplex PCR reads into MiXCR, producing one record per CDR3 protein. The table has about 110,000 distinct CDR3 sequences, approximately 84% seen once. Sequencing was performed on lung tumor tissue. The receptors come from a man between 70 and 80 years old with non-small cell lung cancer.

J is TRBJ2-3 and V is TRBV20-1, with D maybe TRBD2 (5 bases). The germline gives CDR1 DFQATT, CDR2 SNEGSKA (reference sequence). Trimming cost V 7 bases and J 6 bases, with 14 bases left between them. The CDR3 has 12 residues. In DNA, the CDR3 is TGCAGTGTTACTAGGGAGTGGGATACGCAGTATTTT. It specifies CSVTREWDTQYF.

This rearrangement joins TRBV13 to TRBJ2-3; 10 bases agree with TRBD2. V was clipped by 9 bases and J by 0 bases; unmatched bases: 9. The length of the CDR3 is 16 residues. Germline V gene lookup returns CDR1 PRHDT and CDR2 FYEKMQ (reference sequence). In nucleotides, the CDR3 is TGTGCCAGGAGCAAAGGGACTAGCGAGAGCACAGATACGCAGTATTTT. This translates into CARSKGTSESTDTQYF.

Comment on this clonotype: One end of the junction does not line up with germline, which may come from a read error. The chain is built from TRBV4-1 and TRBJ1-5, with D tentatively TRBD1 (6 bases). The CDR3 spans 14 residues. CDR1 is MGHRA, CDR2 YSYEKL, per germline. This CDR3 is CTSSLLDSNQRQHF. The CDR3 DNA reads TGCACCAGCAGCCTCCTGGACAGCAATCAGCGCCAGCATTTT.

The chain recombines TRBV20-1 with TRBJ1-5; D might be TRBD1 (6 bases). The CDR3 spans 15 residues. With 1 base removed from V and 10 bases from J, the gap between germline ends came to 20 bases. The germline gives CDR1 DFQATT, CDR2 SNEGSKA (reference sequence). The CDR3: CSARGAVGGDRPQHF. DNA for the CDR3: TGCAGTGCTAGAGGAGCGGTCGGGGGCGATCGACCCCAGCATTTT.

A note on this clonotype: One junction end does not reproduce the germline sequence, and a read error may be involved. The chain uses TRBV7-3 and TRBJ1-2, with 9 positions matching TRBD1. Germline V gene lookup returns CDR1 SGHTA and CDR2 FQGTGA. The CDR3 sequence is 14 residues long. CDR3 protein: CASSSRTGEERYTF. CDR3 nucleotide sequence: TGTGCTAGCAGCTCCCGGACAGGGGAAGAGCGGTACACCTTC.

Of note for this clonotype: The final CDR3 position lacks the conserved phenylalanine or tryptophan, pointing to a likely read error. The DNA is left out, because the CDR3 cannot be placed on it with certainty; the CDR3 is given as TCRdb lists it. The chain joins TRBV12-3 or TRBV12-4 to TRBJ2-5; the table calls TRBD2, which could not be checked here. A total of 15 residues make up the CDR3, ends included. The CDR3 sequence is CASSGLAGVVGTQNI.

This clonotype was recorded many times. The genes are TRBV28 and TRBJ1-5; D might be TRBD1 (5 bases). CDR1 and CDR2 from the germline V gene are MDHEN and SYDVKM. There are 15 residues in the CDR3. Between the trimmed V and J ends, which lost 4 bases and 5 bases, there was a span of 15 bases. The DNA of the CDR3 is TGTGCCAGCAGTTCCCCCCACCAGGGATATCAGCCCCAGCATTTT. Amino acids: CASSSPHQGYQPQHF.

This clonotype was seen a few times. Its ends do not fully match the called genes, so a read error is possible. The V gene is TRBV6-5, the J gene TRBJ1-1, with D uncertain. Germline-derived CDR1 and CDR2 are MNHEY and SVGAGI. This CDR3 spans 14 amino acids. In nucleotides, the CDR3 is TGTGACAGCAGAGCTTTGGCCAAGAACACTGAAGCTTTCTTT. Its translation: CDSRALAKNTEAFF.

V and J are TRBV11-1 and TRBJ2-5; D is ambiguous. Germline V lookup: CDR1 SGHAT, CDR2 FQDESV (reference sequence). V was clipped by 3 bases and J by 1 base, with 12 bases between them. CDR3 length: 15 residues. The CDR3 DNA is TGTGCCAGCAGCTTTGGCTCGCGGATCCAAGAGACCCAGTACTTC. Translation gives CASSFGSRIQETQYF.